Listed here are 7 T cell receptor beta chains from one sample, sequenced in a study of identical twins. TCRdb reanalysed the 5' RACE reads using MiXCR and keeps one entry per CDR3 protein. The sample records 200,000 to 250,000 distinct CDR3 sequences, about 14% being singletons. Sequencing was carried out using memory (CD45RO+) T cells sorted from blood. The receptors derive from a woman aged 18-30 years in good health.

The chain links TRBV10-3 to TRBJ2-1; 16 nucleotides line up with TRBD2. With 6 bases clipped from V and 5 bases from J, the junction kept 10 bases outside the gene matches. Germline-derived CDR1 and CDR2 are ENHRY and SYGVKD. This CDR3 contains 18 residues. CDR3 loop: CAISPNLGLAGGNNEQFF. CDR3 DNA: TGTGCCATCAGCCCGAATTTGGGACTAGCGGGGGGGAACAATGAGCAGTTCTTC.

The chain is built from TRBV4-2 and TRBJ1-4; 8 positions agree with TRBD1. The CDR3 length is 14 residues. With 4 bases clipped from V and 8 bases from J, the junction kept 6 bases outside the gene matches. The germline gives CDR1 LGHNA, CDR2 YNFKEQ. CDR3 sequence (DNA): TGTGCCAGCAGCCTCGACAGGGGTCGCGAAAAACTGTTTTTT. Its protein is CASSLDRGREKLFF.

This clonotype was picked up a small number of times. This sequence joins TRBV9 and TRBJ2-7; D call uncertain. This CDR3 spans 15 amino acids. V dropped 2 bases and J dropped 2 bases, with 14 bases sitting between them. Looked up from germline, CDR1 is SGDLS and CDR2 is YYNGEE. The CDR3, as DNA: TGTGCCAGCAGCGTTGACCCGGTCGGCACCTACGAGCAGTACTTC. Translated: CASSVDPVGTYEQYF.

The V gene is TRBV3-1, the J gene TRBJ1-2; D possibly corresponds to TRBD1 (6 bases). The CDR3 loop spans 15 amino acids. Germline V gene data show CDR1 as LGHDT and CDR2 as YNNKEL (reference sequence). Trimming shortened V by 5 bases and J by 2 bases, and 15 bases separated the two germline ends. CDR3 protein: CASSVLRDRNYGYTF. The CDR3 region has the DNA TGTGCCAGCAGCGTCCTTCGCGACAGGAACTATGGCTACACCTTC.

The chain is built from TRBV18 and TRBJ2-2; 7 positions match TRBD1. Germline V gene sequence: CDR1 KGHSH, CDR2 LQKENI. There are 16 residues in the CDR3. V lost 6 bases, J lost 1 base, and 8 bases stayed unmatched. The CDR3 is CASSPRQGRNTGELFF. Written as DNA, the CDR3 is TGTGCCAGCTCTCCTCGACAGGGACGGAACACCGGGGAGCTGTTTTTT. Full variable domain (rest looked up from reference TRBV18 and TRBJ2-2): NAGVMQNPRHLVRRRGQEARLRCSPMKGHSHVYWYRQLPEEGLKFMVYLQKENIIDESGMPKERFSAEFPKEGPSILRIQQVVRGDSAAYFCASSPRQGRNTGELFFGEGSRLTVL.

This clonotype was detected a few times. The rearrangement joins TRBV5-1 to TRBJ2-3; TRBD2 matches 10 bases. The CDR3 sequence is 14 residues long. With V trimmed by 7 bases and J by 1 base, 3 bases remained unmatched. From germline, CDR1 is SGHRS and CDR2 YFSETQ. As DNA, the CDR3 is TGCGCCAGCGGCGGACTAGCGGGCACAGATACGCAGTATTTT. Protein product: CASGGLAGTDTQYF.

This clonotype has just a few counts. Here the CDR3 reads CASSFLGEGGEAFF. Here the CDR3 DNA reads TGTGCCAGCAGCTTCTTGGGCGAAGGGGGTGAAGCTTTCTTT. The chain uses TRBV5-6 and TRBJ1-1; the D gene is possibly TRBD1 (6 bases). The germline V and J ends were trimmed by 2 bases and 7 bases, with 15 bases remaining between them. The germline V gene encodes CDR1 SGHDT and CDR2 YYEEEE. The CDR3 has 14 residues.